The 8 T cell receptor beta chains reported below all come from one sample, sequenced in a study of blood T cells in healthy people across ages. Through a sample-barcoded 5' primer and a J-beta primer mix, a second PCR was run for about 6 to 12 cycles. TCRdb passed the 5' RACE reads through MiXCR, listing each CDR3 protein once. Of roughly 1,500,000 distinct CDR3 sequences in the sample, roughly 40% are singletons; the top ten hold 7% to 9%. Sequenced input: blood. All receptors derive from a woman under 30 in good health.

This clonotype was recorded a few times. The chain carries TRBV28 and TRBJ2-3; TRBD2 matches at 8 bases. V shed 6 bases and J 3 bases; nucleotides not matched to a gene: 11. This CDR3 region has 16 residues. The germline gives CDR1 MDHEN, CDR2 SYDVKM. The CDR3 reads CASSPYTSGGTDTQYF. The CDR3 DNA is TGTGCCAGCAGCCCTTACACTAGCGGAGGGACAGATACGCAGTATTTT.

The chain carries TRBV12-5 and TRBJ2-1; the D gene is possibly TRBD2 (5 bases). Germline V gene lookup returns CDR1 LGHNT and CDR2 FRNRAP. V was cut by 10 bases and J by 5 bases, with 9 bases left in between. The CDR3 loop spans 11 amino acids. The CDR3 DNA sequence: TGTGCTAATAAGCGGAACAATGAGCAGTTCTTC. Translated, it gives CANKRNNEQFF.

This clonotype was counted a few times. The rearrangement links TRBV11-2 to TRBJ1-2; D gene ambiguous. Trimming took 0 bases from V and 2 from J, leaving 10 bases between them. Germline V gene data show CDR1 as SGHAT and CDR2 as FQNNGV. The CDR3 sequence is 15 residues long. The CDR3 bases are TGTGCCAGCAGCTTAGATGGTACCTTAAACTATGGCTACACCTTC. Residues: CASSLDGTLNYGYTF. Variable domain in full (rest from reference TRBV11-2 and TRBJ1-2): EAGVAQSPRYKIIEKRQSVAFWCNPISGHATLYWYQQILGQGPKLLIQFQNNGVVDDSQLPKDRFSAERLKGVDSTLKIQPAKLEDSAVYLCASSLDGTLNYGYTFGSGTRLTVV.

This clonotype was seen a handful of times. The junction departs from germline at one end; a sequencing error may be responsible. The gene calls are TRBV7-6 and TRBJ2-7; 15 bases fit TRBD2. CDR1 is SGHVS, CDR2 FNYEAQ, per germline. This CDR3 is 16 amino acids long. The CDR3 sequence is CASSMGTSGGFYEQYF. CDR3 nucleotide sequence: TGTGCTAGCAGCATGGGGACTAGCGGGGGGTTCTACGAGCAGTACTTC.

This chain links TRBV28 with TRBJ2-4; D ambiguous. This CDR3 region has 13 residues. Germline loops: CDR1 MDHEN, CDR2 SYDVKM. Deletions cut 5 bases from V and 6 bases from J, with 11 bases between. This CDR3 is CASSVLSGNIQYF. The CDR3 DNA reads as TGTGCCAGCAGTGTTCTCTCGGGAAACATTCAGTACTTC.

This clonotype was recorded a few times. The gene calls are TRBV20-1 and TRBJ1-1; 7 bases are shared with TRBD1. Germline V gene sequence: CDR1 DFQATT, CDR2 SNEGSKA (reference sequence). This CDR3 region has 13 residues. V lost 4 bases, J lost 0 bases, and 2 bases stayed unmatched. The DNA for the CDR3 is TGCAGTGCTAAGACAGGGTTGAACACTGAAGCTTTCTTT. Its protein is CSAKTGLNTEAFF.

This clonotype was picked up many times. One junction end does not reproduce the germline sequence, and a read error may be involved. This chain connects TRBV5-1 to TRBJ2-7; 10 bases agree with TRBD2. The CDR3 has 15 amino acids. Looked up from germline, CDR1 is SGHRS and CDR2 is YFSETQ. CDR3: CASSLGTSGAYEQYF. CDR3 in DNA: TGTGCCAGCAGTTTAGGAACTAGCGGGGCCTACGAGCAGTACTTC.

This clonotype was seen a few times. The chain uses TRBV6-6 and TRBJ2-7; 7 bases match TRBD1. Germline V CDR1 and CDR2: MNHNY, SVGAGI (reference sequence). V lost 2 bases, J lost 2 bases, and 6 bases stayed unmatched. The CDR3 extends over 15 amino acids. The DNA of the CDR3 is TGTGCCAGCAGTTACGCAGACAGGGACCCCTACGAGCAGTACTTC. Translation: CASSYADRDPYEQYF.